This TCR beta chain was found in a study of control samples from healthy donors and cancer patients (dated by TCRdb to 2020 to 2021). Of note for this clone: Its antigen specificity is not known. Base quality data are lacking; no much larger clone is found one base away.

The library was produced with the immunoSEQ multiplex PCR assay. Here the immuneACCESS table is served through TCRdb, limited to in-frame sequences with V and J called. Missing clones are a known gap in these copies; in checked studies unresolved V genes cover under half, and the rest lacks a known reason. The sample table records 100,000 to 130,000 clones; about 80% of these occur just once. Approximately 7% of the sample rests with the top ten. The CDR3 starts with the cysteine, ends with the valine, and has 14 residues. Only the CDR3 region is kept as DNA, spanning 42 bases read in frame from base 1. At the junction V is shortened by 1 base and J by 3 bases, with 10 bases in between. Based on the germline V gene, the CDR1 and CDR2 sequences are SGHTA and FQGNSA.

Input material: blood. The receptor was isolated from a man younger than 35 in good health. The chain links TRBV7-2 with TRBJ2-7; no D gene call is confident. The nucleotides read TGTGCCAGCAGCTTAGGCGGTCCCAACTACGAGCAGTACGTC. Translated, it gives CASSLGGPNYEQYV.